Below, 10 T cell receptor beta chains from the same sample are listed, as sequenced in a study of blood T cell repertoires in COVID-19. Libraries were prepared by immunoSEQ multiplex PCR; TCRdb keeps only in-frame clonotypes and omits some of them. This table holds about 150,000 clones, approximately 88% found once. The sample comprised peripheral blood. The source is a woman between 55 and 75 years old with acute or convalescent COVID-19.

For the CDR3, the DNA is TGTGCCAGCACTTACAGGAACACCGGGGAGCTGTTTTTT. Its translation: CASTYRNTGELFF. V and J are TRBV12-3 or TRBV12-4 and TRBJ2-2; D remains ambiguous. The CDR3 runs to 13 residues. Trimming removed 7 bases from V and 1 base from J, with 7 bases in between.

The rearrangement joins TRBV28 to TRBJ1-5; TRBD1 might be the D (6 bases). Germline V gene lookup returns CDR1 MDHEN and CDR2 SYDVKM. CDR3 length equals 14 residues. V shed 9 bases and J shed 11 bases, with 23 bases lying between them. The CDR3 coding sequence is TGTGCCAGTTTGGGGGGGGGCCCCTATGAAGCCCAGCATTTT. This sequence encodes CASLGGGPYEAQHF. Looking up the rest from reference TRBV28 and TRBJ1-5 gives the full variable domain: DVKVTQSSRYLVKRTGEKVFLECVQDMDHENMFWYRQDPGLGLRLIYFSYDVKMKEKGDIPEGYSVSREKKERFSLILESASTNQTSMYLCASLGGGPYEAQHFGDGTRLSIL.

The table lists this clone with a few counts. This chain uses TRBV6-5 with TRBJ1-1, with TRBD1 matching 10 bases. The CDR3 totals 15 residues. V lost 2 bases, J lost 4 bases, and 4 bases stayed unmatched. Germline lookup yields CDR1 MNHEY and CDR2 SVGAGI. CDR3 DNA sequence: TGTGCCAGCAGTTACACACGGACAGGGGGCACTGAAGCTTTCTTT. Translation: CASSYTRTGGTEAFF.

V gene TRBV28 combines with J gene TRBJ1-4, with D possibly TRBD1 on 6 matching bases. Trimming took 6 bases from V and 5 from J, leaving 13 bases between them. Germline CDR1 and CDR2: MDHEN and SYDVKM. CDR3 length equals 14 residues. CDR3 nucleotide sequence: TGTGCCAGCAGCCGTGGGGGGGCGAATGAAAAACTGTTTTTT. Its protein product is CASSRGGANEKLFF.

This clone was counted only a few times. The CDR3 loop reads CASSTTVTNSPLHF. The CDR3 region has the DNA TGTGCCAGTAGTACGACAGTGACCAATTCACCCCTCCACTTT. V is TRBV19 and J is TRBJ1-6; tentative D call: TRBD1 (5 bases). Trimming shortened V by 4 bases and J by 7 bases, and 11 bases separated the two germline ends. The CDR3 totals 14 residues. Looked up from germline, CDR1 is LNHDA and CDR2 is SQIVND (reference sequence).

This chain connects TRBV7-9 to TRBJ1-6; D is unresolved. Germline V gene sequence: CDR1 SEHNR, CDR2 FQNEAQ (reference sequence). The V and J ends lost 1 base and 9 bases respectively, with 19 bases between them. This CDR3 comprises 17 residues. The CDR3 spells CASSLDGGGSVFSPLHF. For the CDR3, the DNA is TGTGCCAGCAGCTTAGATGGCGGCGGATCAGTATTTTCACCCCTCCACTTT.

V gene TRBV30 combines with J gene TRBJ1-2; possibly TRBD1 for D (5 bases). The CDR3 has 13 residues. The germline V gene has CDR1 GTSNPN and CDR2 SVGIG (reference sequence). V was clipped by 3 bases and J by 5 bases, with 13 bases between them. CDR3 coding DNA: TGTGCCTGGAGGCCTGGGGGGTATTATGGCTACACCTTC. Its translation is CAWRPGGYYGYTF.

CDR3 bases: TGTGCCAGCAGTACTCGGCGGGACTCCTACGAGCAGTACTTC. It translates to CASSTRRDSYEQYF. This chain links TRBV27 with TRBJ2-7; TRBD2 is a possible D gene (6 bases). Germline V CDR1 and CDR2: MNHEY, SMNVEV (reference sequence). The CDR3 totals 14 residues. V lost 5 bases, J lost 0 bases, and 11 bases lay in between.

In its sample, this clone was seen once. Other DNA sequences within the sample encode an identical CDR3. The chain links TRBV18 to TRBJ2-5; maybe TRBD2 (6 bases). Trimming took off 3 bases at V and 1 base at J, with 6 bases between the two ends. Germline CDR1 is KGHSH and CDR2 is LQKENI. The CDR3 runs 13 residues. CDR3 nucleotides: TGTGCCAGCTCACCGGGGGGCCAAGAGACCCAGTACTTC. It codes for CASSPGGQETQYF.

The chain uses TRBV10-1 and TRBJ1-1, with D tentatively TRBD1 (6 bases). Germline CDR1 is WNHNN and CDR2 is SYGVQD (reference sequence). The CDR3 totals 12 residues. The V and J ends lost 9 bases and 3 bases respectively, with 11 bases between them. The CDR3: CASSRTDTEAFF. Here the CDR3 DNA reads TGCGCCAGTTCCCGGACAGACACTGAAGCTTTCTTT.